This T cell receptor (beta chain) was profiled in a study of CD8 T cells in Susac syndrome. It was with random hexamers that roughly 0.45 to 1 ug RNA was reverse transcribed. TCRdb independently ran MiXCR on the immunoSEQ multiplex PCR reads; one entry per CDR3 protein. The sample lists over 70,000 distinct CDR3 sequences; approximately 96% were seen once. The V end lost 0 bases, the J end lost 6 bases, and 11 bases lay between the germline ends. This CDR3 region has 14 residues. Germline V gives CDR1 SGHNT, CDR2 YYREEE (reference sequence). The sequencing input was CD8+ T cells from PBMCs. This TCR was sampled from a human donor with Susac syndrome. V is TRBV5-4 and J is TRBJ2-3; a weak D match, TRBD2 (5 bases). In DNA form, the CDR3 reads TGTGCCAGCAGCTTGGGCGGGTCCGAGGATACGCAGTATTTT. Translated: CASSLGGSEDTQYF.